These T cell receptor beta chains were read from a single sample in a study of long-term antiretroviral therapy in people with HIV. Data came from immunoSEQ multiplex PCR; TCRdb stores just in-frame clones and leaves some out. The repertoire consists of some 3,500 clones, with 70% to 90% occurring once and the leading ten covering less than 5%. Sequencing used unsorted PBMCs, obtained 0.3 years after starting antiretroviral therapy. All receptors come from a woman aged 50 to 60 with HIV. CDR3s include the opening cysteine and the closing phenylalanine or tryptophan. The D gene is left open where the match is weak.

D	V	length	J	DNA	CDR3
-	TRBV5-6	15	TRBJ2-1	TGTGCCAGCAGCTTGTTTGGGGGGCGATACAATGAGCAGTTCTTC	CASSLFGGRYNEQFF
TRBD1	TRBV27	15	TRBJ1-5	TGTGCCAGCAGTCGCAGACAGGGGAAAAATCAGCCCCAGCATTTT	CASSRRQGKNQPQHF
TRBD1	TRBV6-5	14	TRBJ1-1	TGTGCCAGCAGCTCGACAGGGGGCAGCACTGAAGCTTTCTTT	CASSSTGGSTEAFF
TRBD1	TRBV7-2	14	TRBJ1-1	TGTGCCAGCAGCAGAGACAGGGTGAACACTGAAGCTTTCTTT	CASSRDRVNTEAFF
TRBD2	TRBV4-2	16	TRBJ2-1	TGTGCCAGCAGCCAGATGTCTAGCGGGAAAAGGGATGAGCAGTTCTTC	CASSQMSSGKRDEQFF
-	TRBV6-6	15	TRBJ1-2	TGTGCCAGCCTTCCTAGGGGAGGGGCTAACTATGGCTACACCTTC	CASLPRGGANYGYTF
TRBD1	TRBV10-3	15	TRBJ1-5	TGTGCCATCAGTCCCGGGACAGGGAACGATCAGCCCCAGCATTTT	CAISPGTGNDQPQHF
TRBD1	TRBV4-1	19	TRBJ2-7	TGCGCCAGCAGCCTTCCTAAAAAGGAACAGGGGCGAAGCTCCTACGAGCAGTACTTC	CASSLPKKEQGRSSYEQYF
-	TRBV4-3	15	TRBJ1-6	TGCGCCAGCAGCCAAGTACATTCGTTATGGTCACCCCTCCACTTT	CASSQVHSLWSPLHF
-	TRBV18	14	TRBJ1-1	TGTGCCAGCTCACCAGACACCATGAACACTGAAGCTTTCTTT	CASSPDTMNTEAFF